One and the same sample provided the 11 T cell receptor beta chains below, sequenced in a study of immune evolution from preneoplasia to lung adenocarcinoma. Sequencing used immunoSEQ multiplex PCR; TCRdb keeps in-frame clones, though not all of them. Of about 5,000 clones in the sample, more than 75% were seen once. What was sequenced was FFPE minimally invasive lung adenocarcinoma tissue. These receptors were collected from a person aged 65-85 years with lung adenocarcinoma.

The chain uses TRBV28 and TRBJ1-2, with a possible D match to TRBD1 (6 bases). Germline V gives CDR1 MDHEN, CDR2 SYDVKM. The length of the CDR3 is 14 residues. Trimming cost V 8 bases and J 1 base, with 14 bases left between them. The CDR3 sequence: CASHPDRNNYGYTF. The CDR3 nucleotides are TGTGCCAGCCATCCGGACAGAAATAACTATGGCTACACCTTC.

This sequence joins TRBV10-3 and TRBJ1-4; D is undetermined. Germline V gene data show CDR1 as ENHRY and CDR2 as SYGVKD. The ends were cut back, 3 bases at V and 10 bases at J, with 18 bases in the middle. CDR3 size: 15 residues. CDR3 residues: CAISDLGDNEGKLFF. The CDR3 bases are TGTGCCATCAGTGATTTGGGTGACAATGAAGGAAAACTGTTTTTT.

The chain recombines TRBV12-5 with TRBJ1-5; TRBD1 matches 7 bases. Germline lookup yields CDR1 LGHNT and CDR2 FRNRAP. The CDR3 has 17 residues. V gave up 1 base and J gave up 3 bases; unmatched junction bases: 9. The CDR3 nucleotides are TGTGCTAGTGGTTTGGATTGGGGACAGACCGACAATCAGCCCCAGCATTTT. Protein sequence: CASGLDWGQTDNQPQHF.

V is TRBV14 and J is TRBJ2-1; no clear D gene. Germline-derived CDR1 and CDR2 are SGHDN and FVKESK. Trimming pared 0 bases from V and 9 bases from J, leaving 18 bases between. The CDR3 totals 16 residues. The CDR3 DNA reads as TGTGCCAGCAGCCAAGAAAGGGTAATCAGAAGAGGTGAGCAGTTCTTC. Its protein product is CASSQERVIRRGEQFF.

This clone was picked up a small number of times. V gene TRBV11-3 combines with J gene TRBJ1-1; 7 nucleotides align to TRBD1. V dropped 0 bases and J dropped 7; count of bases not matched to a gene: 5. Germline V gene sequence: CDR1 SGHNT, CDR2 YENEEA. The CDR3 runs 14 residues. DNA of the CDR3: TGTGCCAGCAGCTTAGAAGAACGGACAGGTGAAGCTTTCTTT. Its protein is CASSLEERTGEAFF.

This chain links TRBV5-1 with TRBJ1-1; D gene ambiguous. CDR3 length: 13 residues. Trimming pared 1 base from V and 5 bases from J, leaving 9 bases between. Germline V CDR1 and CDR2: SGHRS, YFSETQ. The CDR3 protein is CASSLQDGTEAFF. CDR3 sequence (DNA): TGCGCCAGCAGCTTGCAGGATGGGACTGAAGCTTTCTTT.

This sequence joins TRBV6-1 and TRBJ1-1; D remains unclear. The V gene lost 0 bases and the J gene lost 8 bases, with 13 bases spanning the gap. This CDR3 region has 14 residues. Germline-derived CDR1 and CDR2 are MNHNS and SASEGT. Here the CDR3 reads CASSEARAMREAFF. CDR3 coding DNA: TGTGCCAGCAGTGAAGCGCGCGCAATGAGGGAAGCTTTCTTT.

The rearrangement joins TRBV11-2 to TRBJ2-5; D is perhaps TRBD2 (6 bases). Germline V gene sequence: CDR1 SGHAT, CDR2 FQNNGV. V gave up 6 bases and J gave up 5 bases, with 22 bases separating them. This CDR3 comprises 16 residues. The chain's CDR3 is CASSFHYRGLRETQYF. The CDR3 nucleotides read TGTGCCAGCAGTTTCCACTACCGGGGACTCCGGGAGACCCAGTACTTC.

In regard to this clone: A much more abundant neighbour one base away suggests this may be a read error. This sequence joins TRBV27 and TRBJ2-7; 7 nucleotides line up with TRBD2. The ends lost 7 bases at V and 3 bases at J; junction bases unmatched: 12. Germline CDR1 MNHEY, CDR2 SMNVEV (reference sequence). The CDR3 covers 15 residues. CDR3 sequence: CASNHFGGGVYEQYF. The CDR3 DNA reads TGTGCCAGCAATCACTTTGGCGGGGGAGTCTACGAGCAGTACTTC.

This chain joins TRBV9 and TRBJ2-7; 10 nucleotides align to TRBD2. The CDR3 contains 14 residues. The V segment lost 0 bases and the J segment 3 bases; nucleotides outside the gene matches: 0. Germline CDR1 and CDR2: SGDLS and YYNGEE. The CDR3 spells CASSVGLAGYEQYF. The DNA for the CDR3 is TGTGCCAGCAGCGTAGGACTAGCGGGCTACGAGCAGTACTTC.

CDR3 amino acids: CASSPRTSPYEQYF. The DNA for the CDR3 is TGTGCCAGCAGCCCCCGGACTAGTCCCTACGAGCAGTACTTC. V is TRBV7-2 and J is TRBJ2-7, with 7 bases matching TRBD2. The CDR3 is 14 amino acids. Germline CDR1 SGHTA, CDR2 FQGNSA. J gave up 2 bases and V 5 bases, and 6 bases lay outside the gene matches.